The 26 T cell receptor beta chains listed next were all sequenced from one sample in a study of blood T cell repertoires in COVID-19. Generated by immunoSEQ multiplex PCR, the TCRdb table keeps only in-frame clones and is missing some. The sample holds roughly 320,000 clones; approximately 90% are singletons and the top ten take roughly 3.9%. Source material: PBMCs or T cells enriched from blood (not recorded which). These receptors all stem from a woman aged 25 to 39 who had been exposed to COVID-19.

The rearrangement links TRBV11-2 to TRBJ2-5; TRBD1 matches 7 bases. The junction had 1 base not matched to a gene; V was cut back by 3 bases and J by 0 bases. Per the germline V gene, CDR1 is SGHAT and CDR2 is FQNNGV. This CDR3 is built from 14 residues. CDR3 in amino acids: CASSLDRYQETQYF. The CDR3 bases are TGTGCCAGCAGCTTGGACAGGTACCAAGAGACCCAGTACTTC. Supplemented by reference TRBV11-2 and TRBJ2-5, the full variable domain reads EAGVAQSPRYKIIEKRQSVAFWCNPISGHATLYWYQQILGQGPKLLIQFQNNGVVDDSQLPKDRFSAERLKGVDSTLKIQPAKLEDSAVYLCASSLDRYQETQYFGPGTRLLVL.

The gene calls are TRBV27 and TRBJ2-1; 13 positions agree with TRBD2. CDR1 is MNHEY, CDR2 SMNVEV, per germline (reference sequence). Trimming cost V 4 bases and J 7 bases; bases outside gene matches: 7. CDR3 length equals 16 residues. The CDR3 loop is CASSWRLAGGANEQFF. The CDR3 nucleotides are TGTGCCAGCAGTTGGAGACTAGCGGGGGGCGCAAATGAGCAGTTCTTC.

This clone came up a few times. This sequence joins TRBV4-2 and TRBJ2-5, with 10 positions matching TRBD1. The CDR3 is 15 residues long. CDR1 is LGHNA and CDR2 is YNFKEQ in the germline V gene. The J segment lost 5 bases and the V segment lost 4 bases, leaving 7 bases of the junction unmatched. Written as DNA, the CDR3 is TGTGCCAGCAGCCGGATGGACAGGGGGGAGGAGACCCAGTACTTC. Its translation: CASSRMDRGEETQYF.

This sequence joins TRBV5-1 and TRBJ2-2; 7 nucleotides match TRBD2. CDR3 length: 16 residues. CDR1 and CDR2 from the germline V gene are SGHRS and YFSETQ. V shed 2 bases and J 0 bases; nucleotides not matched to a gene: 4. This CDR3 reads CASSLMGGANTGELFF. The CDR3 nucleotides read TGCGCCAGCAGCTTAATGGGGGGGGCGAACACCGGGGAGCTGTTTTTT. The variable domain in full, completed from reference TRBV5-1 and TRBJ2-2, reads KAGVTQTPRYLIKTRGQQVTLSCSPISGHRSVSWYQQTPGQGLQFLFEYFSETQRNKGNFPGRFSGRQFSNSRSEMNVSTLELGDSALYLCASSLMGGANTGELFFGEGSRLTVL.

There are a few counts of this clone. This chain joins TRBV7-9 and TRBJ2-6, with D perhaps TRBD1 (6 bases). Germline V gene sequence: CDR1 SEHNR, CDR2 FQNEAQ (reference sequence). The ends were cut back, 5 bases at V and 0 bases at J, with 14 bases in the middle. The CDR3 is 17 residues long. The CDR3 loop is CASSLGQFHSGANVLTF. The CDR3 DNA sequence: TGTGCCAGCAGCCTAGGACAGTTCCACTCTGGGGCCAACGTCCTGACTTTC.

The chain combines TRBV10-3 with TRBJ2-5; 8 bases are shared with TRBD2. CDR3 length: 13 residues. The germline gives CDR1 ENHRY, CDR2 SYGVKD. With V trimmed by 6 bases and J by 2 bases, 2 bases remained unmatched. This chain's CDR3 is CAIRRGVQETQYF. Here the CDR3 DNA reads TGTGCCATCAGGCGGGGGGTGCAAGAGACCCAGTACTTC.

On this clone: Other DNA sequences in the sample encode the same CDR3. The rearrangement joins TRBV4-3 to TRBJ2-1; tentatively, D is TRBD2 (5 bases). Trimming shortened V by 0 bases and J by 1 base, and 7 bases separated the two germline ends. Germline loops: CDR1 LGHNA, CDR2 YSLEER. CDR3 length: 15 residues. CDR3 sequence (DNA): TGCGCCAGCAGCCAAGATCGGACTTCCTACAATGAGCAGTTCTTC. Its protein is CASSQDRTSYNEQFF.

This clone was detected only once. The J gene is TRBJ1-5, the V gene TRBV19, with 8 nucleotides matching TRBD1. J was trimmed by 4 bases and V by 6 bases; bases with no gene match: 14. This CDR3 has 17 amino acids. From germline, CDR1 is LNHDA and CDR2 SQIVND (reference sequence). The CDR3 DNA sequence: TGTGCCAGTAGCCCATCCCGGGCAGGGGGCGGAAATCAGCCCCAGCATTTT. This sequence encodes CASSPSRAGGGNQPQHF.

The CDR3, as DNA: TGTGCCAGCAGCTTAGCCCGGGGACAGACTAATGAAAAACTGTTTTTT. Translated, it gives CASSLARGQTNEKLFF. This sequence joins TRBV7-9 and TRBJ1-4; 7 bases line up with TRBD1. The V and J ends lost 0 bases and 2 bases, in that order; junction bases with no gene match: 3. Germline V gene lookup returns CDR1 SEHNR and CDR2 FQNEAQ (reference sequence). This CDR3 has 16 amino acids.

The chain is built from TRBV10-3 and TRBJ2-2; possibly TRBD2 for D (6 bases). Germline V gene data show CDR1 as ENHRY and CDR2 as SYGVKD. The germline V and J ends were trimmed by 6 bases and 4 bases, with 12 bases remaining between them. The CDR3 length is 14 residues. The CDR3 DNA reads TGTGCCATCAGAGGAGGGGTGACCACCGGGGAGCTGTTTTTT. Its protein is CAIRGGVTTGELFF.

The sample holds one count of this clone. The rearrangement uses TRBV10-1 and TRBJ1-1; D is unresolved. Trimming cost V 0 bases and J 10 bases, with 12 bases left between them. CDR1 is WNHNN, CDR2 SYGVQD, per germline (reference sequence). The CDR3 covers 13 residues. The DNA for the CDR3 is TGCGCCAGCAGTGAGTCGGTCCGGTCGTTAGCTTTCTTT. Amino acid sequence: CASSESVRSLAFF.

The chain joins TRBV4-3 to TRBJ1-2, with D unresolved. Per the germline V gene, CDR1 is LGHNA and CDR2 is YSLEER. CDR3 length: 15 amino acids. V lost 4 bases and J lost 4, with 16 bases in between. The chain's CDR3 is CASSRSNQAGYGYTF. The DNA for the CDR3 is TGCGCCAGCAGCCGCTCCAACCAGGCTGGCTATGGCTACACCTTC.

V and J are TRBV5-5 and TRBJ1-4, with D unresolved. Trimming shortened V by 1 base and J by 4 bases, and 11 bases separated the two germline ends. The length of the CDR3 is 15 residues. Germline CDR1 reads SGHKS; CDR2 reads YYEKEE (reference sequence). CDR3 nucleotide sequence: TGTGCCAGCAGCTTGTTGTTTCGTAGTAATGAAAAACTGTTTTTT. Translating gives CASSLLFRSNEKLFF.

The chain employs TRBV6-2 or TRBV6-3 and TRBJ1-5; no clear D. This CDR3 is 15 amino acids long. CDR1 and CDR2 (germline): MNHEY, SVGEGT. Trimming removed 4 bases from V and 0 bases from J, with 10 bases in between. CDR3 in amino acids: CASSFSLFSNQPQHF. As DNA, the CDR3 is TGTGCCAGCAGTTTCAGTCTGTTTAGCAATCAGCCCCAGCATTTT.

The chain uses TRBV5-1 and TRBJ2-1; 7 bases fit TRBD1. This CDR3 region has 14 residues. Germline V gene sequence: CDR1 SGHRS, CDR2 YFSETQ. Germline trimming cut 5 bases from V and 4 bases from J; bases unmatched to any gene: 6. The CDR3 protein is CASRTDRYYNEQFF. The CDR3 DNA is TGCGCCAGCAGGACGGACAGGTATTACAATGAGCAGTTCTTC.

The CDR3 spells CASSYSRRGQPQHF. DNA for the CDR3: TGTGCCAGCAGTTACTCAAGGAGAGGTCAGCCCCAGCATTTT. The chain couples TRBV6-5 to TRBJ1-5; D not resolved. This CDR3 spans 14 amino acids. The germline V gene has CDR1 MNHEY and CDR2 SVGAGI. V was trimmed by 0 bases and J by 6 bases, leaving 9 bases between them.

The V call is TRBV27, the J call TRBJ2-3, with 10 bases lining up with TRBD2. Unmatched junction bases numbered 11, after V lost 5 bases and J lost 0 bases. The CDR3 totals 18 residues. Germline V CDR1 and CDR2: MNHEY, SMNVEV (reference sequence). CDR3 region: CASSLRRLSGGSTDTQYF. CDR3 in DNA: TGTGCCAGCAGTCTCCGCCGACTTAGCGGGGGGAGCACAGATACGCAGTATTTT.

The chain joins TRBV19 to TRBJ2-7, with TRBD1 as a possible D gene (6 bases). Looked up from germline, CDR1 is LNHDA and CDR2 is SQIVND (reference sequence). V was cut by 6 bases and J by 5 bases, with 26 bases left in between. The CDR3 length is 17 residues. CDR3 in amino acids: CASRGTGTPHGTDEQYF. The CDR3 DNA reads TGTGCCAGTAGGGGGACCGGGACACCCCATGGAACTGACGAGCAGTACTTC.

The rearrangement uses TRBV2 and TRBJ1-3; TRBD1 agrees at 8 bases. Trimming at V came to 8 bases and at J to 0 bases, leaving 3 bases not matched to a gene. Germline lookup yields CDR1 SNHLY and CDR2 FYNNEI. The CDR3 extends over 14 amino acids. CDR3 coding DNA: TGTGCCAGCGGACAGGGAAACTCTGGAAACACCATATATTTT. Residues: CASGQGNSGNTIYF.

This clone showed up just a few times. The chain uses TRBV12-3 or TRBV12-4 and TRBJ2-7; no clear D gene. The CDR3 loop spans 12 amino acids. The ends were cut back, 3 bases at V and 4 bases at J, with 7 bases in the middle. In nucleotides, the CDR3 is TGTGCCAGCAGTTTGGCTCCGTACGAGCAGTACTTC. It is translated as CASSLAPYEQYF.

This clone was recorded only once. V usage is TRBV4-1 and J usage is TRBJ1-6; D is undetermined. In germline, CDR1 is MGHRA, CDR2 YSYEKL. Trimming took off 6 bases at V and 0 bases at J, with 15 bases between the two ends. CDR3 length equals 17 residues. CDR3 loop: CASRNFEDSSYNSPLHF. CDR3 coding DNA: TGCGCCAGCAGGAACTTTGAGGATAGCTCCTATAATTCACCCCTCCACTTT.

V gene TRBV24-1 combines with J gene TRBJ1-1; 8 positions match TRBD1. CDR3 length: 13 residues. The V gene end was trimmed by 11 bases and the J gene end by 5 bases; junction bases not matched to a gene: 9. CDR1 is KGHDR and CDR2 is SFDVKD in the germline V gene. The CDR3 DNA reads TGTGCCAGGAGCAGGGGGCGCGGAACTGAAGCTTTCTTT. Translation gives CARSRGRGTEAFF.

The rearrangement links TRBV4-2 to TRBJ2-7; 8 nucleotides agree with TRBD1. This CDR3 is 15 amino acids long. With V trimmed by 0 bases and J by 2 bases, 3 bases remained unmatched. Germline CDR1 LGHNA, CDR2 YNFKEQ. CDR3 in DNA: TGTGCCAGCAGCCAAGATCGGGACAGGACCTACGAGCAGTACTTC. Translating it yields CASSQDRDRTYEQYF.

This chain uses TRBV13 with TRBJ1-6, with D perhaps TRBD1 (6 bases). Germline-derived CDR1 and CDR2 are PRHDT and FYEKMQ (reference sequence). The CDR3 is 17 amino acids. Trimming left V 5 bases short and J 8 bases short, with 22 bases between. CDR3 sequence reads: CASSPGGRWGGDSPLHF. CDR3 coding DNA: TGTGCCAGCAGCCCCGGGGGGCGCTGGGGGGGGGATTCACCCCTCCACTTT.

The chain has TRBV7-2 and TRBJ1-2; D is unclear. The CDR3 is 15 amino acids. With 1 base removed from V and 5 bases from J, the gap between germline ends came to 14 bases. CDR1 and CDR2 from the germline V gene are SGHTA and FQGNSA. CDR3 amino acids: CASSLGPGMDYGYTF. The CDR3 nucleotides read TGTGCCAGCAGCTTAGGCCCGGGTATGGATTATGGCTACACCTTC.

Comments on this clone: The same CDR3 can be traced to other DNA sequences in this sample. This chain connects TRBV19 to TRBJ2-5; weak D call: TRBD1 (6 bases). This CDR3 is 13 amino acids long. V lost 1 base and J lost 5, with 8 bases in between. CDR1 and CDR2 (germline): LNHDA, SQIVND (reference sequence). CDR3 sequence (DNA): TGTGCCAGTAGTATAGGCAGGGGTGAGACCCAGTACTTC. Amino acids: CASSIGRGETQYF.